The present T cell receptor (beta chain) was sequenced within a study of blood T cell repertoires in COVID-19. Study members were between roughly 18 and 100 years old and lived in over 20 US regions. The study counted Cohort 3 donors as recovered given two negative PCRs, clearance, or symptom resolution. Germline V lookup: CDR1 SEHNR, CDR2 FQNEAQ (reference sequence). Trimming cost V 6 bases and J 6 bases; bases outside gene matches: 6. The CDR3 contains 14 residues. Profiling relied on immunoSEQ multiplex PCR, and the TCRdb table lists in-frame clones only, not all of them. Found here are approximately 250,000 clones, about 89% of them singletons; the top ten hold more than 3.5%.

This rearrangement joins TRBV7-9 to TRBJ2-1, with 9 bases identical to TRBD2. This sequence originates from a woman in her thirties who had recovered from COVID-19. Material for sequencing was PBMCs or T cells enriched from blood (not recorded which). The DNA of the CDR3 is TGTGCCAGCAGTCTATCGACTAGCGGCAATGAGCAGTTCTTC. It is translated as CASSLSTSGNEQFF.